This TCR beta chain was recovered during a study of graft-versus-host responses after intestinal transplantation. Study in general: Anti-thymocyte globulin served as induction for all recipients, who then took tacrolimus and steroids for about three years. Study conclusions and caveats: Marrow from the recipient contained GvH clones, some of which had appeared first in ileum or blood.

Sequencing was performed with immunoSEQ multiplex PCR; in TCRdb, only in-frame clones are kept and a portion is missing. The table includes some 110,000 clones, 85% to 95% detected once. About this clone itself: Its target is unknown.

From germline, CDR1 is SGDLS and CDR2 YYNGEE. The CDR3 loop spans 14 amino acids. Trimming cost V 0 bases and J 2 bases, with 9 bases left between them. V gene TRBV9 combines with J gene TRBJ2-7, with D maybe TRBD2 (6 bases). This clonotype was obtained from a human donor who was the organ donor for an intestinal transplant. Material: unstimulated CD8+ T cells sorted from spleen or lymph node cells, obtained before transplant. Written as DNA, the CDR3 is TGTGCCAGCAGCGTAGGGACTACGCCCTACGAGCAGTACTTC. Translation: CASSVGTTPYEQYF.